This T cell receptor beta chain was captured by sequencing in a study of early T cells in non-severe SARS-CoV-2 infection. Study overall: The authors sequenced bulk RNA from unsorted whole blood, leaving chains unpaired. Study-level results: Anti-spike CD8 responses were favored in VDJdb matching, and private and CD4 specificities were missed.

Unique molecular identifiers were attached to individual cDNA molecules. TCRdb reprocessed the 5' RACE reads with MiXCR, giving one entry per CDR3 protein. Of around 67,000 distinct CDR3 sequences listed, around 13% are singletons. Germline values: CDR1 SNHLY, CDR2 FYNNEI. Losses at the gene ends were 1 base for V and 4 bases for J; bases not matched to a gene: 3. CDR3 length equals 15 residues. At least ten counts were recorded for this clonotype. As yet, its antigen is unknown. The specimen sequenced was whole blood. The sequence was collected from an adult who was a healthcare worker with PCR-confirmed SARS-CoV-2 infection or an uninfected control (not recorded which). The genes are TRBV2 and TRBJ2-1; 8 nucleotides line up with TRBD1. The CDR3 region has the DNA TGTGCCAGCAGTGAAGTTCAGGGGGCGTACAATGAGCAGTTCTTC. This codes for CASSEVQGAYNEQFF.